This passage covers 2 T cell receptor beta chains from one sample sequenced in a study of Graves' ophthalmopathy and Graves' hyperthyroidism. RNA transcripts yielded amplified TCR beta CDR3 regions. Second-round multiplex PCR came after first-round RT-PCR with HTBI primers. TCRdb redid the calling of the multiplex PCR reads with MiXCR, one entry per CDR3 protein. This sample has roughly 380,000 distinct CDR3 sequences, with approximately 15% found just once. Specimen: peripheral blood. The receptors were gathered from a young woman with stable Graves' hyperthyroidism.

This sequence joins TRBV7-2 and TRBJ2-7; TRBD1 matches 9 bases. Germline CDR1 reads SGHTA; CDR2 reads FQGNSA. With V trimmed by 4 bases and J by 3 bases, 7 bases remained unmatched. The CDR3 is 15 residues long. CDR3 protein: CASSWFPGQGYEQYF. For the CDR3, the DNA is TGTGCCAGCAGCTGGTTCCCGGGACAGGGCTACGAGCAGTACTTC.

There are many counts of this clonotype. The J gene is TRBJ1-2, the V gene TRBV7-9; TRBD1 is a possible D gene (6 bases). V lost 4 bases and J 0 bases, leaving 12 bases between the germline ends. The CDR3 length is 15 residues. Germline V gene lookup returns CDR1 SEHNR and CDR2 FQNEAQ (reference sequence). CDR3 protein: CASSSVRGANYGYTF. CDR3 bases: TGTGCCAGCAGCTCCGTCAGGGGAGCTAACTATGGCTACACCTTC.